The next 19 T cell receptor beta chains were all read from a single sample in a study of cytomegalovirus exposure and HLA in healthy donors. 13 Jbeta primers and 60 Vbeta primers were used for the PCR. The repertoire was sequenced with immunoSEQ multiplex PCR; TCRdb's copy has only in-frame clones and lacks some. The sample contains 150,000 to 170,000 clones, 70% to 80% of which appear only once. Sequenced sample: PBMCs. The receptor set was obtained from a woman in her thirties or forties in good health and CMV-seronegative.

In this sample, this clone turned up a few times. J is TRBJ2-7 and V is TRBV10-3, with 10 bases lining up with TRBD2. The junction had 16 bases not matched to a gene; V was cut back by 11 bases and J by 3 bases. The germline V gene has CDR1 ENHRY and CDR2 SYGVKD. This CDR3 has 16 amino acids. The chain's CDR3 is CAAGSPEGLANYEQYF. CDR3 DNA: TGTGCCGCCGGCAGCCCGGAGGGACTAGCGAACTACGAGCAGTACTTC.

The chain employs TRBV5-4 and TRBJ2-5, with a possible D match to TRBD2 (6 bases). The DNA end is a closer match to TRBJ2-7, so the J assignment may be wrong. CDR1 SGHNT and CDR2 YYREEE come from the germline V gene (reference sequence). CDR3 length: 15 residues. The DNA of the CDR3 is TGTGCCAGCAGCTTGGGCGGGGCCATATCCTACGAGCAGTACTTC. Encoded protein: CASSLGGAISYEQYF.

In its sample, this clone is medium-sized. The J gene is TRBJ2-7, the V gene TRBV6-1, with D maybe TRBD1 (5 bases). Between the trimmed V and J ends, which lost 2 bases and 6 bases, there was a span of 14 bases. CDR3 length equals 14 residues. Per the germline V gene, CDR1 is MNHNS and CDR2 is SASEGT. Written as DNA, the CDR3 is TGTGCCAGCAGTGAAAATGTGGAAGGGGTCGAGCAGTACTTC. Residues: CASSENVEGVEQYF.

The CDR3 nucleotides read TGTGCCAGTAGCATAGACTCTGGGGCCAACGTCCTGACTTTC. Its protein is CASSIDSGANVLTF. The chain employs TRBV6-6 and TRBJ2-6, with D hard to call. CDR1 is MNHNY and CDR2 is SVGAGI in the germline V gene (reference sequence). The V end was cut by 9 bases, the J end by 0 bases, with 9 bases between. The CDR3 extends over 14 amino acids.

The chain recombines TRBV5-1 with TRBJ2-7; a possible D gene is TRBD2 (6 bases). This CDR3 comprises 17 residues. V was cut by 0 bases and J by 0 bases, with 16 bases left in between. The germline CDR1 and CDR2 sequences are SGHRS and YFSETQ. CDR3 residues: CASSLGWGGGSSYEQYF. In DNA, the CDR3 is TGCGCCAGCAGCTTGGGGTGGGGCGGAGGGAGCTCCTACGAGCAGTACTTC.

The rearrangement links TRBV19 to TRBJ2-3, with TRBD2 identical over 13 bases. The CDR3 is 14 amino acids. Germline V gene sequence: CDR1 LNHDA, CDR2 SQIVND (reference sequence). The J segment lost 4 bases and the V segment lost 5 bases, leaving 0 bases of the junction unmatched. The CDR3 loop reads CASSGLAGADTQYF. DNA of the CDR3: TGTGCCAGTAGTGGACTAGCGGGAGCAGATACGCAGTATTTT.

V is TRBV13 and J is TRBJ2-3; TRBD2 might be the D (6 bases). V was clipped by 3 bases and J by 5 bases, with 15 bases between them. The CDR3 totals 15 residues. The germline gives CDR1 PRHDT, CDR2 FYEKMQ (reference sequence). The CDR3 protein is CASSFGGTPGDTQYF. The CDR3 DNA follows: TGTGCCAGCAGCTTCGGCGGGACCCCGGGAGATACGCAGTATTTT. The variable domain in full, with the rest retrieved from reference TRBV13 and TRBJ2-3, is AAGVIQSPRHLIKEKRETATLKCYPIPRHDTVYWYQQGPGQDPQFLISFYEKMQSDKGSIPDRFSAQQFSDYHSELNMSSLELGDSALYFCASSFGGTPGDTQYFGPGTRLTVL.

The rearrangement uses TRBV10-3 and TRBJ2-3; 10 nucleotides match TRBD2. Germline CDR1 ENHRY, CDR2 SYGVKD. V lost 1 base to trimming and J lost 4 bases; unmatched junction nucleotides: 8. The CDR3 extends over 17 amino acids. Here the CDR3 reads CAISEFMPSGSPDTQYF. The CDR3 nucleotides read TGTGCCATCAGTGAGTTTATGCCTAGCGGGAGCCCAGATACGCAGTATTTT.

The chain recombines TRBV6-5 with TRBJ2-2, with TRBD1 matching over 7 bases. Germline CDR1 and CDR2: MNHEY and SVGAGI. Trimming removed 5 bases from V and 5 bases from J; junction bases left unmatched: 2. The CDR3 is 13 residues long. CDR3 sequence reads: CASSDRETGELFF. The CDR3 nucleotides read TGTGCCAGCAGTGACAGGGAGACCGGGGAGCTGTTTTTT.

V and J are TRBV30 and TRBJ1-1; no definite D call. The CDR3 is made up of 15 amino acids. Trimming left V 1 base short and J 5 bases short, with 17 bases between. The germline V gene has CDR1 GTSNPN and CDR2 SVGIG (reference sequence). In DNA form, the CDR3 reads TGTGCCTGGAGTGCCGGGAACCCCGGAGGGACTGAAGCTTTCTTT. Amino acids: CAWSAGNPGGTEAFF.

V gene TRBV19 combines with J gene TRBJ1-4; 7 nucleotides line up with TRBD1. With 2 bases clipped from V and 3 bases from J, the junction kept 3 bases outside the gene matches. Looked up from germline, CDR1 is LNHDA and CDR2 is SQIVND (reference sequence). The length of the CDR3 is 15 residues. The CDR3 nucleotides are TGTGCCAGTAGTATAACAGGGGTGGCTAATGAAAAACTGTTTTTT. Its protein is CASSITGVANEKLFF.

This sequence joins TRBV28 and TRBJ1-5, with 8 positions matching TRBD1. This CDR3 has 17 residues. V lost 6 bases and J lost 6; bases outside the gene matches: 16. The germline CDR1 and CDR2 sequences are MDHEN and SYDVKM. In nucleotides, the CDR3 is TGTGCCAGCAGCGACAGGGGCCACATCCTTGGTGGTCAGCCCCAGCATTTT. Protein: CASSDRGHILGGQPQHF.

This chain connects TRBV4-1 to TRBJ2-3, with 9 bases identical to TRBD2. With 1 base clipped from V and 5 bases from J, the junction kept 7 bases outside the gene matches. Germline assignment: CDR1 MGHRA and CDR2 YSYEKL. The CDR3 spans 16 residues. The CDR3 loop is CASSQVKVSGGDTQYF. The CDR3 DNA follows: TGCGCCAGCAGCCAAGTAAAGGTTAGCGGGGGAGATACGCAGTATTTT.

This clone has only one observation. Additional DNA sequences in this sample encode the identical CDR3. The rearrangement uses TRBV28 and TRBJ1-2; TRBD1 is a possible D gene (5 bases). This CDR3 is 12 amino acids long. CDR1 MDHEN and CDR2 SYDVKM come from the germline V gene. V lost 3 bases and J lost 5, with 7 bases in between. The CDR3 is CASSFQGYGYTF. CDR3 DNA: TGTGCCAGCAGTTTTCAGGGATATGGCTACACCTTC.

V is TRBV5-4 and J is TRBJ1-1; tentatively, D is TRBD1 (5 bases). Germline loops: CDR1 SGHNT, CDR2 YYREEE (reference sequence). Trimming removed 4 bases at V and 7 bases at J, with 14 bases between. This CDR3 comprises 13 residues. In DNA form, the CDR3 reads TGTGCCAGCAGCCCTCGGGGGGGGTTTGAAGCTTTCTTT. It yields the protein CASSPRGGFEAFF.

The rearrangement uses TRBV5-6 and TRBJ2-2; perhaps TRBD2 as D (6 bases). This CDR3 has 14 amino acids. Trimming pared 0 bases from V and 5 bases from J, leaving 8 bases between. Germline-derived CDR1 and CDR2 are SGHDT and YYEEEE. The CDR3 DNA reads as TGTGCCAGCAGCTTGGGGAGGGTTACCGGGGAGCTGTTTTTT. Encoded protein: CASSLGRVTGELFF.

This clone was seen a few times. J is TRBJ2-2 and V is TRBV19; TRBD1 matches at 7 bases. Germline CDR1 LNHDA, CDR2 SQIVND (reference sequence). CDR3 length equals 14 residues. The J segment lost 5 bases and the V segment lost 5 bases, leaving 5 bases of the junction unmatched. The CDR3 spells CASSSTGRTGELFF. In DNA form, the CDR3 reads TGTGCCAGTAGTTCGACAGGGCGGACCGGGGAGCTGTTTTTT.

The rearrangement links TRBV5-1 to TRBJ1-1; weak D call: TRBD1 (5 bases). The CDR3 spans 14 residues. Germline V gives CDR1 SGHRS, CDR2 YFSETQ. The V and J ends lost 5 bases and 6 bases respectively, with 17 bases between them. CDR3 residues: CASRTRGSGAEAFF. In DNA, the CDR3 is TGCGCCAGCAGAACACGAGGGTCGGGGGCTGAAGCTTTCTTT.

V gene TRBV7-8 combines with J gene TRBJ2-3, with 7 bases that match TRBD1. The V and J ends lost 5 bases and 1 base, in that order; junction bases with no gene match: 6. The CDR3 spans 15 residues. Germline CDR1 reads SGHVS; CDR2 reads FQNEAQ. The CDR3 sequence is CASSPRQGRTDTQYF. CDR3 nucleotide sequence: TGTGCCAGCAGCCCCAGACAGGGCCGCACAGATACGCAGTATTTT.